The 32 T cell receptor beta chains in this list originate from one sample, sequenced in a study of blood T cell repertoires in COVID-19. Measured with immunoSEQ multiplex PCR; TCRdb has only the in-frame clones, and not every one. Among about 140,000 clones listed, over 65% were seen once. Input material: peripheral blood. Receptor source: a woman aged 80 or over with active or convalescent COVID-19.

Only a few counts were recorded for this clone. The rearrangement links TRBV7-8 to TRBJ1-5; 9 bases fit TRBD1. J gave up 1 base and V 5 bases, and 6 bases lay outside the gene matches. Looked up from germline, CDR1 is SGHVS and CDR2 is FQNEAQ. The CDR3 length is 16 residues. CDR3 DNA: TGTGCCAGCAGCCTGACAGGGGGAAGAAGCAATCAGCCCCAGCATTTT. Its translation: CASSLTGGRSNQPQHF.

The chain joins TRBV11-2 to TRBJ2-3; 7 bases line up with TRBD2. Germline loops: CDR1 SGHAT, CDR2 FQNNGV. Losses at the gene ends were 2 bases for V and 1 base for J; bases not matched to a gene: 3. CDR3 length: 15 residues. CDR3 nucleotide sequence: TGTGCCAGCAGCTTAAATCGGGGGGGCACAGATACGCAGTATTTT. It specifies CASSLNRGGTDTQYF. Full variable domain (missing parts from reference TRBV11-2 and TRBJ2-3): EAGVAQSPRYKIIEKRQSVAFWCNPISGHATLYWYQQILGQGPKLLIQFQNNGVVDDSQLPKDRFSAERLKGVDSTLKIQPAKLEDSAVYLCASSLNRGGTDTQYFGPGTRLTVL.

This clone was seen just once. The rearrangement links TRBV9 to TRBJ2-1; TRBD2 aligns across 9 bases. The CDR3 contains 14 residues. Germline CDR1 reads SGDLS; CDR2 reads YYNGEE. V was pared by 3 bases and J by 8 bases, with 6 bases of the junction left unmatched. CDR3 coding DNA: TGTGCCAGCAGCGCCAAGGGACTAGCATATGAGCAGTTCTTC. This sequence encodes CASSAKGLAYEQFF. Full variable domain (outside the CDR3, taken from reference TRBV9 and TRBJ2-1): DSGVTQTPKHLITATGQRVTLRCSPRSGDLSVYWYQQSLDQGLQFLIQYYNGEERAKGNILERFSAQQFPDLHSELNLSSLELGDSALYFCASSAKGLAYEQFFGPGTRLTVL.

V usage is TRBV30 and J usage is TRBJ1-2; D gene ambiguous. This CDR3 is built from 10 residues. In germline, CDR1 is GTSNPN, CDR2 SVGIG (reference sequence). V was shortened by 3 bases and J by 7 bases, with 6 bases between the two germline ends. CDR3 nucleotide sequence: TGTGCCTGGAGCTCACTTGGCTACACCTTC. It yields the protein CAWSSLGYTF.

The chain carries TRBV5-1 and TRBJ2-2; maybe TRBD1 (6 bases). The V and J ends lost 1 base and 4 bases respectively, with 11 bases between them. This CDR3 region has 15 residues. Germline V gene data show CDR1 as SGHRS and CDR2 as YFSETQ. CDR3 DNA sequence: TGCGCCAGCAGCTTGATGGGGGCACGCACCGGGGAGCTGTTTTTT. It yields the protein CASSLMGARTGELFF.

CDR3 in DNA: TGTGCCAGCTGGACAGGGTTCTCTGGAAACACCATATATTTT. This encodes CASWTGFSGNTIYF. V gene TRBV19 combines with J gene TRBJ1-3; 8 nucleotides match TRBD1. This CDR3 has 14 amino acids. The trim removed 9 bases at V and 0 bases at J, leaving 4 bases unmatched. The V gene's germline CDR1 is LNHDA and CDR2 SQIVND (reference sequence).

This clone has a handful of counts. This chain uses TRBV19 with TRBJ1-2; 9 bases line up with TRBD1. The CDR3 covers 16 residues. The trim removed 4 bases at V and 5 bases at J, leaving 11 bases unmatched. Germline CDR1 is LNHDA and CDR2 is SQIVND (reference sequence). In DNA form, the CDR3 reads TGTGCCAGTAGTAGCCCGGGACAGGGTCTTAAGTATGGCTACACCTTC. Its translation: CASSSPGQGLKYGYTF.

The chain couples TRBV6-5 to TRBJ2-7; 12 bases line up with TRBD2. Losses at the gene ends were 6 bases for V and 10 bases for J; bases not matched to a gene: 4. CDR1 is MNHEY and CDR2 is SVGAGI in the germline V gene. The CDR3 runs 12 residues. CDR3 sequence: CASRLAGGPQYF. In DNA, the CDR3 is TGTGCCAGCAGACTAGCGGGGGGCCCACAGTACTTC.

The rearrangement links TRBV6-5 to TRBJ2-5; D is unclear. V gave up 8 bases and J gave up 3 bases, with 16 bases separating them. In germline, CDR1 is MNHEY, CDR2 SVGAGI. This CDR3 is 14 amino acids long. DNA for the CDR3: TGTGCCAGCTCGAGAGGTCCTCTAAAAGAGACCCAGTACTTC. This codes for CASSRGPLKETQYF.

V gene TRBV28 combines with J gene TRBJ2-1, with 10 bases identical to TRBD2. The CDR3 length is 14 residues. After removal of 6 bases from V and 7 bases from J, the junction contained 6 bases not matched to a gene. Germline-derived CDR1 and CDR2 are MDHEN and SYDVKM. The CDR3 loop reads CASRQRGGRNEQFF. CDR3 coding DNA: TGTGCCAGCAGGCAGCGGGGGGGCCGAAATGAGCAGTTCTTC.

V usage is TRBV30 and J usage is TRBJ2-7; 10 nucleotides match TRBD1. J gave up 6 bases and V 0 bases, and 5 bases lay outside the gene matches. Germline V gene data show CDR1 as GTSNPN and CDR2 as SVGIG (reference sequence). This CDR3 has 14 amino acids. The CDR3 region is CAWSVGTGAFEQYF. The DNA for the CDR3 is TGTGCCTGGAGTGTGGGGACAGGGGCATTCGAGCAGTACTTC.

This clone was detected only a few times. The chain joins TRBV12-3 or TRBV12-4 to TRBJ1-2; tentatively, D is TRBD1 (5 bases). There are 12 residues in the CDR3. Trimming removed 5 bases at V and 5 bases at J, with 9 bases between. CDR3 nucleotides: TGTGCCAGCAGTCTAGGGGCTTATGGCTACACCTTC. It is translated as CASSLGAYGYTF.

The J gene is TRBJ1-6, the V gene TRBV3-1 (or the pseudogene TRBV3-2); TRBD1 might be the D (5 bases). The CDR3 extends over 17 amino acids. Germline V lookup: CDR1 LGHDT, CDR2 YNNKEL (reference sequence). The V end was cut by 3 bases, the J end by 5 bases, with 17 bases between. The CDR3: CASSQSPQGRNNSPLHF. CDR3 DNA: TGTGCCAGCAGCCAGAGTCCTCAGGGTAGGAATAATTCACCCCTCCACTTT.

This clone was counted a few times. CDR3 region: CASSQSWDRKIVNTEAFF. Here the CDR3 DNA reads TGCGCCAGCAGTCAATCTTGGGACAGAAAGATTGTGAACACTGAAGCTTTCTTT. The rearrangement uses TRBV23-1 and TRBJ1-1, with TRBD1 matching over 7 bases. TRBV23-1 is reported as an ORF; its role is uncertain. The V segment lost 0 bases and the J segment 0 bases; nucleotides outside the gene matches: 10. The CDR3 covers 18 residues.

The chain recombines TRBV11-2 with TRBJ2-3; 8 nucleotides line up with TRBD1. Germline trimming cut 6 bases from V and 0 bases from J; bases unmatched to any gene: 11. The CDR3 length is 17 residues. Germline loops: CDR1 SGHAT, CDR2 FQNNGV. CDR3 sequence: CASSFFPGGASTDTQYF. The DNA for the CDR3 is TGTGCCAGCAGTTTTTTTCCAGGGGGCGCCAGCACAGATACGCAGTATTTT.

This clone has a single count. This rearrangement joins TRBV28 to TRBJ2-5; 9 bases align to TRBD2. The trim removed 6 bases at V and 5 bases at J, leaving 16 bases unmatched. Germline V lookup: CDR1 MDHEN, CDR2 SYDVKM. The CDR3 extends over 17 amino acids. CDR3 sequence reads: CASSVGTSRLRGETQYF. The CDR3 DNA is TGTGCCAGCAGCGTTGGGACTAGCCGCCTTCGGGGGGAGACCCAGTACTTC.

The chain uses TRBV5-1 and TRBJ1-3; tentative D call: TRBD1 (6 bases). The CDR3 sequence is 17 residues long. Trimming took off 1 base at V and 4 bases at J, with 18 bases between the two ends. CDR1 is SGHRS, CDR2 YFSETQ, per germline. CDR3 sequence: CASSLFVRGPGGNTIYF. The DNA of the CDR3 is TGCGCCAGCAGCTTGTTCGTCAGGGGCCCAGGAGGAAACACCATATATTTT.

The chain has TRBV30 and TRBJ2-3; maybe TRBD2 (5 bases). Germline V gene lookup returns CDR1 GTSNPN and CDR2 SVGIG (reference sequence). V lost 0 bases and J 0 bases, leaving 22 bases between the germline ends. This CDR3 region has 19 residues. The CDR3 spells CAWSVRRESGWTSTDTQYF. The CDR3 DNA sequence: TGTGCCTGGAGTGTTCGACGGGAATCCGGGTGGACTAGCACAGATACGCAGTATTTT.

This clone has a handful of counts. The CDR3 region has the DNA TGTGCCAGCAGCGCAGGGGGCAAAGATGGCTACACCTTC. It yields the protein CASSAGGKDGYTF. This chain uses TRBV7-3 with TRBJ1-2; 8 nucleotides line up with TRBD1. The germline gives CDR1 SGHTA, CDR2 FQGTGA. After removal of 5 bases from V and 6 bases from J, the junction contained 5 bases not matched to a gene. The CDR3 runs 13 residues.

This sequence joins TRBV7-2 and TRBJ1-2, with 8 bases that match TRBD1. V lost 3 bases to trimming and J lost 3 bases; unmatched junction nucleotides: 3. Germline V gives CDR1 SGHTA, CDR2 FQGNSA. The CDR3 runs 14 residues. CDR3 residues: CASSFTGQDYGYTF. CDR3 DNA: TGTGCCAGCAGCTTTACGGGACAGGACTATGGCTACACCTTC.

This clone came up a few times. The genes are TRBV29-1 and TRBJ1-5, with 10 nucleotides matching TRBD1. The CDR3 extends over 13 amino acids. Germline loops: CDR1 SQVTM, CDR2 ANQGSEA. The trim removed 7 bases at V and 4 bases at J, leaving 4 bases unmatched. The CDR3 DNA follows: TGCAGCGGGGGACAGGGGAGAAATCAGCCCCAGCATTTT. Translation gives CSGGQGRNQPQHF.

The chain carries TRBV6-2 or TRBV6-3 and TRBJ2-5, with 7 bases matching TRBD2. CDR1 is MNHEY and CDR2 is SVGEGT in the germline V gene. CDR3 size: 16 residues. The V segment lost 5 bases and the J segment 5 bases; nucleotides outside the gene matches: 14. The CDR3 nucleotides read TGTGCCAGCAGTAAGAACCCGGCGGGGCGGGGGGAGACCCAGTACTTC. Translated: CASSKNPAGRGETQYF.

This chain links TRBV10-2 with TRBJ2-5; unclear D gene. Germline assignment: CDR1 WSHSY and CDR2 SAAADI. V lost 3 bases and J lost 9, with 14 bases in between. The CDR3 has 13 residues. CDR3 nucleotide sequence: TGCGCCAGCAGTGAAACGGATCCTGCGGCCCAGTACTTC. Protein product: CASSETDPAAQYF.

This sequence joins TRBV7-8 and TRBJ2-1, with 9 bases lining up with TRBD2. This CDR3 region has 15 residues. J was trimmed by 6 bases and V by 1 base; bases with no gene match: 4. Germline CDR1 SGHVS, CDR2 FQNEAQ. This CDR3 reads CASSLVSGGLNEQFF. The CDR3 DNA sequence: TGTGCCAGCAGCTTAGTTAGCGGGGGCCTCAATGAGCAGTTCTTC.

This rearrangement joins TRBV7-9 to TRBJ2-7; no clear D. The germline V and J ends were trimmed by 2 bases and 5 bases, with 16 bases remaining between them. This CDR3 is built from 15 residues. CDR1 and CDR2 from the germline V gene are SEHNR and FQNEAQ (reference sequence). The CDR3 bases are TGTGCCAGCAGCTTACCTGGATATTCCCGGGACGAGCAGTACTTC. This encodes CASSLPGYSRDEQYF.

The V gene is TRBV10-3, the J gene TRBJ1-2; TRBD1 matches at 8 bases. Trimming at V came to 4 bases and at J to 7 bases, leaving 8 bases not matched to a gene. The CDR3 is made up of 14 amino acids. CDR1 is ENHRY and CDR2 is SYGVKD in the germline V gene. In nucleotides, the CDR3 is TGTGCCATCAGTGGGAACGGACAGGGTGTTGGCTACACCTTC. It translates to CAISGNGQGVGYTF.

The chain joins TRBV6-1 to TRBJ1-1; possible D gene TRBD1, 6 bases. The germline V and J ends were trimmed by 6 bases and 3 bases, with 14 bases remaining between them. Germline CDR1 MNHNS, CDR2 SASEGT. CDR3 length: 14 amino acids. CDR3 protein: CASRLRGLYTEAFF. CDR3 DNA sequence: TGTGCCAGCAGGCTCAGGGGTTTATACACTGAAGCTTTCTTT.

This CDR3 is CASSTTGAGEKLFF. In DNA form, the CDR3 reads TGCGCCAGCAGTACCACAGGGGCTGGGGAAAAACTGTTTTTT. The chain has TRBV10-2 and TRBJ1-4; 7 bases align to TRBD1. V gave up 5 bases and J gave up 8 bases; unmatched junction bases: 8. CDR1 and CDR2 from the germline V gene are WSHSY and SAAADI. This CDR3 is 14 amino acids long.

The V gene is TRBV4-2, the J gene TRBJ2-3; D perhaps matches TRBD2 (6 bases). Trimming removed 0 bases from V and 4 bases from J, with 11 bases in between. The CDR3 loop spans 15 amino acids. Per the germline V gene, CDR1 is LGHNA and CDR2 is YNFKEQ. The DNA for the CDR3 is TGTGCCAGCAGCCAAGATATGGGGGGTTCAGATACGCAGTATTTT. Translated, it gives CASSQDMGGSDTQYF.

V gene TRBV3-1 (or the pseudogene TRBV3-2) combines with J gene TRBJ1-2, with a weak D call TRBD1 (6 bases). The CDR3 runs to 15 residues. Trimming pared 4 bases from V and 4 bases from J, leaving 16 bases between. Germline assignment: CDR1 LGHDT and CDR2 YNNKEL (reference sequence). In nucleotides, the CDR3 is TGTGCCAGCAGCCCTACGGACAGTTCAGTCTATGGCTACACCTTC. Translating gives CASSPTDSSVYGYTF.

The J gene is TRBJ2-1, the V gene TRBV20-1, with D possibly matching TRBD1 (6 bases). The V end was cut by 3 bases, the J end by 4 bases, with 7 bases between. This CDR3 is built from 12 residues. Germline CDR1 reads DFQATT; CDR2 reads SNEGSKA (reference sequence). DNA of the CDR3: TGCAGTGCTAGTCAGGGGTACAATGAGCAGTTCTTC. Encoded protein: CSASQGYNEQFF.

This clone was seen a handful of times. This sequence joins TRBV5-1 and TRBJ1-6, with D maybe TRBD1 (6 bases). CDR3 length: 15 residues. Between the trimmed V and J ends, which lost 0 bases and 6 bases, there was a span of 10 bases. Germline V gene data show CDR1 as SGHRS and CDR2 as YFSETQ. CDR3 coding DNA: TGCGCCAGCAGCTTGGGAGGACAGATTAATTCACCCCTCCACTTT. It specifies CASSLGGQINSPLHF.